Sequencing of this TCR beta chain was carried out in a study of OX40 agonist ivuxolimab in advanced cancers. Background on the study: Hepatocellular carcinoma, melanoma, renal cell or head and neck cancer affected the dose-escalation patients. Partial responses were recorded for three patients, including one with hepatocellular carcinoma and two with cutaneous melanoma.

Profiling relied on immunoSEQ multiplex PCR, and the TCRdb table lists in-frame clones only, not all of them. The repertoire holds tens of thousands of clones, with 75% to 85% as singletons. Germline assignment: CDR1 LNHDA and CDR2 SQIVND (reference sequence). The CDR3 runs to 15 residues. V lost 6 bases, J lost 6 bases, and 11 bases stayed unmatched. The chain recombines TRBV19 with TRBJ2-5; 9 bases are shared with TRBD1. This TCR was sampled from an adult with an advanced solid tumor such as melanoma, head and neck, liver or kidney cancer. The starting material was CD4+ or CD8+ T cells sorted from blood, obtained in a trial of the OX40 agonist ivuxolimab. The CDR3 region has the DNA TGTGCCAGTAGCGCCGGGACAGGGATTAAAAAGACCCAGTACTTC. Translating gives CASSAGTGIKKTQYF.